The 7 T cell receptor beta chains below all came from one sample that was sequenced in a study of PD-1 blockade in mismatch repair-deficient tumors listed by TCRdb under 2017. To prepare the library, the immunoSEQ multiplex PCR assay was applied. TCRdb's version of the immuneACCESS table is confined to in-frame rearrangements and falls short of the full clone set. An unresolved V gene accounts for under half of the shortfall where checked; the remainder is of unknown origin. This sample gives 90,000 to 130,000 clones in total; over 60% of them show up just once. The ten largest account for roughly 4.8% of the sample. The sequences come from peripheral blood, collected 60 weeks after starting pembrolizumab. The receptors derive from an adult with mismatch repair-deficient cancer.

This clone was detected only a few times. The CDR3 DNA reads as TGTGCCAGCAGCTTAGCGGTGACAGGGGCCTGGGGGACCCAGTACTTC. Its protein product is CASSLAVTGAWGTQYF. The rearrangement links TRBV7-6 to TRBJ2-5; 8 bases fit TRBD1. Trimming at V came to 0 bases and at J to 7 bases, leaving 10 bases not matched to a gene. The CDR3 length is 16 residues. The germline V gene has CDR1 SGHVS and CDR2 FNYEAQ.

Concerning this clone itself: At one end the junction does not follow the germline gene, possibly because of a read error. The CDR3 DNA reads as TGTGCTAGCAGCCTCGGACTAGCGGGCACAGATACGCAGTATTTT. It is translated as CASSLGLAGTDTQYF. V gene TRBV7-7 combines with J gene TRBJ2-3, with 10 bases identical to TRBD2. The V gene's germline CDR1 is SSHAT and CDR2 FNYEAQ (reference sequence). The CDR3 totals 15 residues.

This chain links TRBV7-3 with TRBJ1-1; D is undetermined. Deletions cut 1 base from V and 2 bases from J, with 8 bases between. This CDR3 has 14 amino acids. Germline values: CDR1 SGHTA, CDR2 FQGTGA. This CDR3 is CASSLNGRNTEAFF. CDR3 coding DNA: TGTGCCAGCAGCTTAAACGGCAGAAACACTGAAGCTTTCTTT.

The chain couples TRBV27 to TRBJ2-1; 12 bases are a match to TRBD2. CDR3 length equals 15 residues. Trimming at V came to 2 bases and at J to 4 bases, leaving 0 bases not matched to a gene. Per the germline V gene, CDR1 is MNHEY and CDR2 is SMNVEV (reference sequence). CDR3 bases: TGTGCCAGCAGTTTAACTAGCGGGAGGTACAATGAGCAGTTCTTC. Its translation is CASSLTSGRYNEQFF.

This clone has a handful of counts. The gene calls are TRBV7-2 and TRBJ2-2; D possibly matches TRBD1 or TRBD2 (5 bases each). The germline V gene encodes CDR1 SGHTA and CDR2 FQGNSA. V lost 6 bases to trimming and J lost 2 bases, with 10 bases between them. This CDR3 has 14 amino acids. CDR3 sequence reads: CASRGTYNTGELFF. The CDR3 nucleotides read TGTGCCAGCAGGGGGACCTATAACACCGGGGAGCTGTTTTTT.

This clone was found a few times. In DNA form, the CDR3 reads TGTGCCAGCAGCAAACGGTCGGGCCCCTCCTACAATGAGCAGTTCTTC. This gives the protein CASSKRSGPSYNEQFF. V gene TRBV21-1 combines with J gene TRBJ2-1. TRBV21-1 is reported as a pseudogene. This CDR3 has 16 amino acids.

J is TRBJ2-7 and V is TRBV27; 11 bases map to TRBD2. The CDR3 has 19 residues. Germline assignment: CDR1 MNHEY and CDR2 SMNVEV (reference sequence). J was trimmed by 5 bases and V by 6 bases; bases with no gene match: 21. This CDR3 reads CASRRGQLLAGGPFDEQYF. In DNA, the CDR3 is TGTGCCAGCAGGCGGGGACAGCTCCTAGCGGGAGGCCCTTTCGACGAGCAGTACTTC.